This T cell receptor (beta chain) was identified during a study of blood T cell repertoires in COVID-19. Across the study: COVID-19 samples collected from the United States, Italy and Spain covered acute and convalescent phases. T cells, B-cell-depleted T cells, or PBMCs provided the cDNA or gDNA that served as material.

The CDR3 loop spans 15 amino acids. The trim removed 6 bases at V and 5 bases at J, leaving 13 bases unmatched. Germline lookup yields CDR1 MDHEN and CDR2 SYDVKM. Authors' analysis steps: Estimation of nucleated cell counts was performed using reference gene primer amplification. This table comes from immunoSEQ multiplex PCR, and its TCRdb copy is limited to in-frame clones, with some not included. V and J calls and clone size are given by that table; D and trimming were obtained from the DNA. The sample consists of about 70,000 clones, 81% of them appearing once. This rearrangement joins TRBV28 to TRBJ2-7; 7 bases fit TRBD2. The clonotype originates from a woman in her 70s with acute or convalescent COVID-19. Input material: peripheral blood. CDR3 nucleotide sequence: TGTGCCAGCAGCCAACGGGGGGTCTTACCTAACGAGCAGTACTTC. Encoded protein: CASSQRGVLPNEQYF.